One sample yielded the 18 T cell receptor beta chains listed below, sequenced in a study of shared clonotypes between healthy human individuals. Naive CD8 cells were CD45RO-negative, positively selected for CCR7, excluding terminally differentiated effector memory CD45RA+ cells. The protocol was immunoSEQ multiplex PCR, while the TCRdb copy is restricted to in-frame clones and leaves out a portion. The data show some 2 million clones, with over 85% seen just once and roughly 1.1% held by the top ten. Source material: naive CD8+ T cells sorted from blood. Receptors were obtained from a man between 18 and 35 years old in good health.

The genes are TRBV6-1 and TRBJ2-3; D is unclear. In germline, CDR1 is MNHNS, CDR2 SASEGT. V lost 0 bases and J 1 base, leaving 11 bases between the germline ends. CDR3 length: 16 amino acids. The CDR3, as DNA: TGTGCCAGCAGTGAAGCGCGGACCGTAGGCACAGATACGCAGTATTTT. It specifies CASSEARTVGTDTQYF.

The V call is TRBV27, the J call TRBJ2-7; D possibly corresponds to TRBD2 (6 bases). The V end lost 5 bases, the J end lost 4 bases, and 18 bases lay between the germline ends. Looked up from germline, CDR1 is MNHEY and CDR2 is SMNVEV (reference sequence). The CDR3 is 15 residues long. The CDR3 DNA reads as TGTGCCAGCAGTCACGTGGGGAGCGGGTTGTACGAGCAGTACTTC. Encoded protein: CASSHVGSGLYEQYF.

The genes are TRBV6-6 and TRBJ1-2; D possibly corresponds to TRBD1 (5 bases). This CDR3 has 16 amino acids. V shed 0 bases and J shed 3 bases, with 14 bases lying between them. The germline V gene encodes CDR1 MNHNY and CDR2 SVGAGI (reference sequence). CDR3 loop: CASSYSGREGDYGYTF. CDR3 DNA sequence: TGTGCCAGCAGTTACTCCGGCAGGGAGGGTGACTATGGCTACACCTTC.

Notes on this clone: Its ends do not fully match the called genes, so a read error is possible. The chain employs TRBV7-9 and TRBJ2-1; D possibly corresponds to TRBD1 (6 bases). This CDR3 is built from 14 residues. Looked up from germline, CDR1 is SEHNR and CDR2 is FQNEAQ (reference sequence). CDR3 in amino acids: CASSPGDTYNEQFF. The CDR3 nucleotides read TGTGCCAGCAGCCCCGGGGACACCTATAATGAGCAGTTCTTC. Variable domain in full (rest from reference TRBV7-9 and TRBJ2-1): DTGVSQNPRHKITKRGQNVTFRCDPISEHNRLYWYRQTLGQGPEFLTYFQNEAQLEKSRLLSDRFSAERPKGSFSTLEIQRTEQGDSAMYLCASSPGDTYNEQFFGPGTRLTVL.

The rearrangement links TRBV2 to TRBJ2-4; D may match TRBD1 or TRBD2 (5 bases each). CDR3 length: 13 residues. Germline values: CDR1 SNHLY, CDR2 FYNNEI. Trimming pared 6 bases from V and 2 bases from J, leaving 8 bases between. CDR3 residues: CASRGETKNIQYF. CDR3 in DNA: TGTGCCAGCAGGGGGGAGACCAAAAACATTCAGTACTTC.

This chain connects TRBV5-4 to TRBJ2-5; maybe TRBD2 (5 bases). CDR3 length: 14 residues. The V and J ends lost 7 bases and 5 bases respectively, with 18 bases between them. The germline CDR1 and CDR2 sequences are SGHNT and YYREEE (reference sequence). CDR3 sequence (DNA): TGTGCCAGCGGGTTTGGTGGAGGCTCGGAGACCCAGTACTTC. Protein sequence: CASGFGGGSETQYF.

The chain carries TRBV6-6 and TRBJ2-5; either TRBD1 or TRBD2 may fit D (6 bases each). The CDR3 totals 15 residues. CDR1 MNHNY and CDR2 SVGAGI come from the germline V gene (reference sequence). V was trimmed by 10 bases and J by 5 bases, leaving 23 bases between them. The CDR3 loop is CATESTGGRVETQYF. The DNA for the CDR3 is TGTGCCACCGAGTCTACTGGGGGGCGTGTTGAGACCCAGTACTTC.

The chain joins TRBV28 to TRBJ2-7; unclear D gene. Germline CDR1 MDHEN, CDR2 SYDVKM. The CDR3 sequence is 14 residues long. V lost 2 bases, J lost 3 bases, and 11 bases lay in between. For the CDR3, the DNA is TGTGCCAGCAGTTTAGCAGAGCTCTACTACGAGCAGTACTTC. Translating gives CASSLAELYYEQYF. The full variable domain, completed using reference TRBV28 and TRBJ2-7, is DVKVTQSSRYLVKRTGEKVFLECVQDMDHENMFWYRQDPGLGLRLIYFSYDVKMKEKGDIPEGYSVSREKKERFSLILESASTNQTSMYLCASSLAELYYEQYFGPGTRLTVT.

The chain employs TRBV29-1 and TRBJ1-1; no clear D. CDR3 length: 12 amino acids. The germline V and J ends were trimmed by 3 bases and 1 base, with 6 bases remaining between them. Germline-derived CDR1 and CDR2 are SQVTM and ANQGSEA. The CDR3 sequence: CSVDQENTEAFF. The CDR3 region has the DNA TGCAGCGTTGACCAGGAGAACACTGAAGCTTTCTTT.

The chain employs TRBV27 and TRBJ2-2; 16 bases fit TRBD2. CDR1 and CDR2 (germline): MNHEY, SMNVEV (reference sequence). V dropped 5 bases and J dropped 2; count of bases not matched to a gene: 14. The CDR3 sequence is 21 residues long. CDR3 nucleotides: TGTGCCAGCAGTCTCCAAATCCCGGGACTAGCGGGGGGGCGAAACACCGGGGAGCTGTTTTTT. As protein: CASSLQIPGLAGGRNTGELFF.

The CDR3 reads CASSPSGRALTGELFF. For the CDR3, the DNA is TGTGCCAGCTCACCTAGCGGGAGGGCCTTGACCGGGGAGCTGTTTTTT. The V call is TRBV18, the J call TRBJ2-2, with 11 positions matching TRBD2. CDR1 is KGHSH, CDR2 LQKENI, per germline. The CDR3 runs 16 residues. J was trimmed by 5 bases and V by 3 bases; bases with no gene match: 5.

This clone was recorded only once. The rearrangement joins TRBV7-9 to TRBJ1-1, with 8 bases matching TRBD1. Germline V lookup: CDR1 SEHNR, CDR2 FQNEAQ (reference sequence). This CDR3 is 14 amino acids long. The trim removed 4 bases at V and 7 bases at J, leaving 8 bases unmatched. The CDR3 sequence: CASSSQVTGDEAFF. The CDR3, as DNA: TGTGCCAGCAGCTCCCAGGTGACAGGGGATGAAGCTTTCTTT. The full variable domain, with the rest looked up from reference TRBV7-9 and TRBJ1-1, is DTGVSQNPRHKITKRGQNVTFRCDPISEHNRLYWYRQTLGQGPEFLTYFQNEAQLEKSRLLSDRFSAERPKGSFSTLEIQRTEQGDSAMYLCASSSQVTGDEAFFGQGTRLTVV.

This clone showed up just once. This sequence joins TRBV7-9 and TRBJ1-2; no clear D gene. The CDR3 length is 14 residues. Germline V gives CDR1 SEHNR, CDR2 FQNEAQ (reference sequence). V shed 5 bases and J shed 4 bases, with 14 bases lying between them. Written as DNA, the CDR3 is TGTGCCAGCAGCCCAACCCCCGAAAGCTATGGCTACACCTTC. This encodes CASSPTPESYGYTF.

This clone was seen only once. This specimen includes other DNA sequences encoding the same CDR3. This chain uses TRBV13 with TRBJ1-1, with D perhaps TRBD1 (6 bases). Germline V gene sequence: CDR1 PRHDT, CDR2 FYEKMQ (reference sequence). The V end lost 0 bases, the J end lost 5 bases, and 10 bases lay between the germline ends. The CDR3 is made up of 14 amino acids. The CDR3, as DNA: TGTGCCAGCAGCTTAGGCCTAGGGGGAACTGAAGCTTTCTTT. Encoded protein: CASSLGLGGTEAFF.

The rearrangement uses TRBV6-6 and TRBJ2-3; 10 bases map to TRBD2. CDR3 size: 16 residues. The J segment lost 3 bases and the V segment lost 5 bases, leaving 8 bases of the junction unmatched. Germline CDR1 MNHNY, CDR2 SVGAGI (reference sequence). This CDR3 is CASSSLAGGPTDTQYF. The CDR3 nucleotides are TGTGCCAGCAGTAGCTTAGCGGGGGGCCCGACAGATACGCAGTATTTT.

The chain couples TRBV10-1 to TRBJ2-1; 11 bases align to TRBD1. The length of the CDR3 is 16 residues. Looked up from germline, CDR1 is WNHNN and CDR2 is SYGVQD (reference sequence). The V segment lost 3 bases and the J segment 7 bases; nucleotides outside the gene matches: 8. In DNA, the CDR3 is TGCGCCAGCAGTGACGGGACAGGGGGTATTTCTAATGAGCAGTTCTTC. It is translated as CASSDGTGGISNEQFF.

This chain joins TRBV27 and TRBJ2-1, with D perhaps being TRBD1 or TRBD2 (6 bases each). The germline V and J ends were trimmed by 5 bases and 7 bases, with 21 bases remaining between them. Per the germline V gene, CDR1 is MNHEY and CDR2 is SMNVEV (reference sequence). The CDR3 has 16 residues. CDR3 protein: CASSQLRGVLRNEQFF. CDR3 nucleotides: TGTGCCAGCAGTCAATTGAGGGGGGTGTTGAGGAATGAGCAGTTCTTC.

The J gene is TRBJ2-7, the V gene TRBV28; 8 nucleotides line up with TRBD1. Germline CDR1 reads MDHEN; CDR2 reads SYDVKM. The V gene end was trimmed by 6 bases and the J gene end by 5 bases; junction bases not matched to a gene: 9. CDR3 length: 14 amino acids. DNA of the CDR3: TGTGCCAGCAGCTCAGGACAGGGCTGGAACGAGCAGTACTTC. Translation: CASSSGQGWNEQYF.